The entry that follows covers one T cell receptor beta chain sequence. No cognate antigen has been identified for it. One end of the junction does not line up with germline, which may come from a read error. This sample was included in a study of T cell repertoires in cytomegalovirus infection (dated by TCRdb to the late 2010s). The study in broad terms: Alongside well-studied HLA-B-restricted epitopes, the peptide stimulations were aimed at recently identified HLA-C-restricted CMV epitopes, whose presentation resists viral immunomodulation. The HLA type of each donor mattered for the analysis, because public TCR beta signatures pointed to carriage of CMV infection along with the matching HLA type. The full study reports these points: The ex vivo response was dominated by HLA-C-restricted CMV-specific TCR beta clonotypes, which also provided the single most frequent clonotype in two of eight donors. Carriers of CMV infection plus the relevant HLA type were discriminated by the cumulative frequency of public TCR beta family members in the study cohort and in an independent approximately 340-donor cohort.

CDR1 DFQATT and CDR2 SNEGSKA were looked up in the germline V gene (reference sequence). Measured from the cysteine to the phenylalanine, the CDR3 is 16 residues long. CDR3 DNA is the only sequence kept; it has 48 bases, read in frame from the first base. The sample's treatment or condition label, decoded: in vitro stimulation with specific CMV peptide epitopes to enrich CMV-specific T cells. TCRdb shows the sequencer as Illumina HiSeq 1500. TCRdb passed the public sequencing reads through fastp at Q25 and MiXCR, retaining productive beta sequences. Entries are consolidated by CDR3 protein sequence, retaining the most common genes and DNA. The sample records roughly 730,000 distinct CDR3 sequences, roughly 36% of which are singletons. The ten top clones hold roughly 20% of the sample.

In this chain, TRBV20-1 is recombined with TRBJ2-5; TRBD2 matches 11 bases in the middle. The source is a human donor in good health (CMV status not recorded). Some clones in this sample may be carry-over from other donors' samples. Sequenced material: cultured PBMCs, taken from culture after CMV antigen stimulation. This receptor carries the CDR3 CSARGASGGYLETQYF. The nucleotide sequence reads as follows: TGCAGTGCCAGAGGGGCTAGCGGGGGGTACCTCGAGACCCAGTACTTC.